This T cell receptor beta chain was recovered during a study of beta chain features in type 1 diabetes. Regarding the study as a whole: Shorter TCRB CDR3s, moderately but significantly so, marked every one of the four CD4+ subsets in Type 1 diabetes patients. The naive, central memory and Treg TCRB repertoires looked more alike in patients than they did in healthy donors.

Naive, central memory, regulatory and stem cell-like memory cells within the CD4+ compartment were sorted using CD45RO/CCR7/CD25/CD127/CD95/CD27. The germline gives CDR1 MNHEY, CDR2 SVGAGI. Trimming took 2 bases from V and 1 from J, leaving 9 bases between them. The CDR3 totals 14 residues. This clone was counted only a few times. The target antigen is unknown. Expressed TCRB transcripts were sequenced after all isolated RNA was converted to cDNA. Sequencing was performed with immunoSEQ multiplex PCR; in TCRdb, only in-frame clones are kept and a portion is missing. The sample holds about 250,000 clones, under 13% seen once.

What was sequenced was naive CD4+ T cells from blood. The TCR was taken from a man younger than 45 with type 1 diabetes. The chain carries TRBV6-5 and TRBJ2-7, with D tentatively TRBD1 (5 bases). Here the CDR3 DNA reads TGTGCCAGCAGTTACGTAGGGGCATCCTACGAGCAGTACTTC. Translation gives CASSYVGASYEQYF.